This entry describes one T cell receptor beta chain. In the original processing: The authors estimated nucleated cell counts from reference gene primer amplification. This table comes from immunoSEQ multiplex PCR, and its TCRdb copy is limited to in-frame clones, with some not included. V and J calls and clone size are as listed in that table; D and trimming were resolved from the DNA. There are roughly 250,000 clones in the sample; more than 75% occur only once, and 0.99% lies in the top ten. The source of the sample is a study of blood T cell repertoires in COVID-19. Study context: COVID-19 samples from acute and convalescent phases originated in the United States, Italy and Spain. T cells, B-cell-depleted T cells, or PBMCs provided the cDNA or gDNA that served as material.

Germline CDR1 reads KGHDR; CDR2 reads SFDVKD. Trimming took 6 bases from V and 3 from J, leaving 16 bases between them. The CDR3 contains 16 residues. This TCR was recovered from a woman in her 40s who had recovered from COVID-19. The J gene is TRBJ2-2, the V gene TRBV24-1, with a tentative D call TRBD2 (7 bases). The specimen was peripheral blood. The CDR3 region is CATSLGGRGDTGELFF. CDR3 bases: TGTGCCACCAGTCTGGGTGGGAGGGGGGACACCGGGGAGCTGTTTTTT.